This passage covers 21 T cell receptor beta chains from one sample sequenced in a study of blood T cell repertoires in COVID-19. The repertoire was sequenced with immunoSEQ multiplex PCR; TCRdb's copy has only in-frame clones and lacks some. The sample yields about 80,000 clones, about 87% seen once. Sequencing used peripheral blood. These receptors were collected from an elderly woman with acute or convalescent COVID-19.

V and J are TRBV25-1 and TRBJ1-5, with a tentative D call TRBD1 (5 bases). Germline lookup yields CDR1 MGHDK and CDR2 SYGVNS. Trimming took off 2 bases at V and 6 bases at J, with 11 bases between the two ends. The CDR3 is 14 amino acids. The CDR3 coding sequence is TGTGCCAGCAGTGAACGGGGGGTAGTTCAGCCCCAGCATTTT. Translated, it gives CASSERGVVQPQHF.

The genes are TRBV2 and TRBJ2-2, with 7 bases fitting TRBD2. The V gene's germline CDR1 is SNHLY and CDR2 FYNNEI. The J segment lost 3 bases and the V segment lost 6 bases, leaving 7 bases of the junction unmatched. The CDR3 runs to 15 residues. The CDR3 reads CASRGGSRDTGELFF. The CDR3 DNA sequence: TGTGCCAGCAGGGGGGGGTCCCGCGACACCGGGGAGCTGTTTTTT.

This clone has only a few counts. The genes are TRBV5-1 and TRBJ2-7; 9 bases align to TRBD2. This CDR3 has 13 amino acids. From germline, CDR1 is SGHRS and CDR2 YFSETQ. After removal of 1 base from V and 7 bases from J, the junction contained 3 bases not matched to a gene. The DNA for the CDR3 is TGCGCCAGCAGCTTGAGCCTAGCGGGGGAGCAGTACTTC. Its translation: CASSLSLAGEQYF.

The J gene is TRBJ2-7, the V gene TRBV5-6; 8 bases fit TRBD2. CDR3 size: 14 residues. J lost 5 bases, V lost 3 bases, and 7 bases had no gene match. Germline-derived CDR1 and CDR2 are SGHDT and YYEEEE. The CDR3 is CASSSGLGRHEQYF. CDR3 DNA: TGTGCCAGCAGCTCGGGACTAGGCCGTCACGAGCAGTACTTC.

J is TRBJ1-1 and V is TRBV6-5; D might be TRBD1 (5 bases). CDR1 and CDR2 from the germline V gene are MNHEY and SVGAGI. The CDR3 covers 14 residues. Trimming removed 7 bases from V and 4 bases from J, with 16 bases in between. CDR3 in amino acids: CASTTLLGGTEAFF. In DNA form, the CDR3 reads TGTGCCAGCACCACGTTACTGGGGGGCACTGAAGCTTTCTTT.

Only a few counts were recorded for this clone. V is TRBV29-1 and J is TRBJ1-5, with TRBD1 as a possible D gene (6 bases). CDR3 size: 13 residues. Germline V gives CDR1 SQVTM, CDR2 ANQGSEA. Trimming shortened V by 6 bases and J by 4 bases, and 13 bases separated the two germline ends. CDR3 DNA: TGCAGCGTCGACATAGGGGGAAATCAGCCCCAGCATTTT. Amino acid sequence: CSVDIGGNQPQHF.

The chain couples TRBV5-1 to TRBJ1-2; maybe TRBD1 (6 bases). Trimming left V 4 bases short and J 4 bases short, with 17 bases between. The length of the CDR3 is 15 residues. Per the germline V gene, CDR1 is SGHRS and CDR2 is YFSETQ. The DNA of the CDR3 is TGCGCCAGCAGCCTGGGGGACACCGGTCTCTATGGCTACACCTTC. Amino acids: CASSLGDTGLYGYTF.

The chain carries TRBV27 and TRBJ2-3, with 12 bases lining up with TRBD1. V lost 3 bases, J lost 4 bases, and 8 bases stayed unmatched. The CDR3 runs to 17 residues. CDR1 and CDR2 (germline): MNHEY, SMNVEV (reference sequence). This CDR3 is CASSFRRDRGLSDTQYF. The DNA for the CDR3 is TGTGCCAGCAGTTTTAGGAGGGACAGGGGGCTCTCAGATACGCAGTATTTT.

V usage is TRBV5-4 and J usage is TRBJ2-1; the match to TRBD2 covers 7 bases. V trimming: 1 base; J trimming: 6 bases; junction bases outside the gene matches: 4. Looked up from germline, CDR1 is SGHNT and CDR2 is YYREEE (reference sequence). The CDR3 is 14 amino acids. CDR3 sequence reads: CASSLPGGPNEQFF. DNA of the CDR3: TGTGCCAGCAGCTTGCCGGGAGGCCCCAATGAGCAGTTCTTC. The variable domain in full, with the rest retrieved from reference TRBV5-4 and TRBJ2-1, is ETGVTQSPTHLIKTRGQQVTLRCSSQSGHNTVSWYQQALGQGPQFIFQYYREEENGRGNFPPRFSGLQFPNYSSELNVNALELDDSALYLCASSLPGGPNEQFFGPGTRLTVL.

The chain combines TRBV6-2 or TRBV6-3 with TRBJ1-5; D not resolved. CDR1 and CDR2 from the germline V gene are MNHEY and SVGEGT. V was shortened by 0 bases and J by 3 bases, with 6 bases between the two germline ends. The CDR3 is 14 amino acids. As DNA, the CDR3 is TGTGCCAGCAGTTACTCCGTGGCCAATCAGCCCCAGCATTTT. The encoded protein is CASSYSVANQPQHF.

The rearrangement joins TRBV28 to TRBJ1-4; D call uncertain. V shed 5 bases and J shed 3 bases, with 13 bases lying between them. In germline, CDR1 is MDHEN, CDR2 SYDVKM. The CDR3 is 15 amino acids. The CDR3 coding sequence is TGTGCCAGCAGTCTGATGAGCGGACCTAATGAAAAACTGTTTTTT. This translates into CASSLMSGPNEKLFF.

V and J are TRBV5-6 and TRBJ1-1, with 9 bases fitting TRBD1. V gave up 7 bases and J gave up 3 bases; unmatched junction bases: 10. The CDR3 length is 15 residues. Per germline, CDR1 SGHDT and CDR2 YYEEEE. The CDR3 sequence: CASHLWDRVYTEAFF. The CDR3 region has the DNA TGTGCCAGCCATCTCTGGGACAGGGTTTACACTGAAGCTTTCTTT.

The chain carries TRBV6-5 and TRBJ1-6, with TRBD1 matching over 9 bases. V shed 8 bases, J shed 14 bases, and the junction held 7 bases outside the gene matches. Per germline, CDR1 MNHEY and CDR2 SVGAGI. This CDR3 contains 12 residues. The CDR3 sequence is CASLPGQGSLHF. CDR3 nucleotide sequence: TGTGCCAGCCTTCCGGGACAGGGCTCCCTCCACTTT.

The chain couples TRBV27 to TRBJ2-1, with TRBD1 matching over 7 bases. Germline-derived CDR1 and CDR2 are MNHEY and SMNVEV (reference sequence). The V gene end was trimmed by 5 bases and the J gene end by 4 bases; junction bases not matched to a gene: 5. The CDR3 length is 14 residues. In nucleotides, the CDR3 is TGTGCCAGCAGTCAGAGACAGGGTTACAATGAGCAGTTCTTC. It specifies CASSQRQGYNEQFF.

V and J are TRBV2 and TRBJ2-1; possible D gene TRBD2, 5 bases. Trimming took 1 base from V and 9 from J, leaving 16 bases between them. CDR1 is SNHLY, CDR2 FYNNEI, per germline. CDR3 length: 15 residues. This CDR3 is CASSEGLFSGGEQFF. The DNA for the CDR3 is TGTGCCAGCAGTGAAGGACTATTTTCGGGCGGTGAGCAGTTCTTC. The full variable domain, its missing parts supplied by reference TRBV2 and TRBJ2-1, is EPEVTQTPSHQVTQMGQEVILRCVPISNHLYFYWYRQILGQKVEFLVSFYNNEISEKSEIFDDQFSVERPDGSNFTLKIRSTKLEDSAMYFCASSEGLFSGGEQFFGPGTRLTVL.

A note on this clone: At the DNA level, this CDR3 is encoded by other sequences in the same sample as well. The rearrangement uses TRBV5-1 and TRBJ2-7, with D uncertain. The CDR3 is 12 residues long. Germline V gene lookup returns CDR1 SGHRS and CDR2 YFSETQ. Trimming shortened V by 3 bases and J by 4 bases, and 8 bases separated the two germline ends. The CDR3 DNA reads as TGCGCCAGCAGCTCTCTCACTTACGAGCAGTACTTC. Its translation is CASSSLTYEQYF.

The J gene is TRBJ1-4, the V gene TRBV19; perhaps TRBD1 as D (6 bases). CDR1 and CDR2 (germline): LNHDA, SQIVND (reference sequence). The CDR3 contains 15 residues. V was pared by 6 bases and J by 5 bases, with 16 bases between. The CDR3 DNA reads as TGTGCCAGTAGCCCGACAGGAACGCGCAATGAAAAACTGTTTTTT. Translating it yields CASSPTGTRNEKLFF.

This chain links TRBV25-1 with TRBJ1-6, with D possibly being TRBD1 (6 bases). The CDR3 extends over 14 amino acids. The V gene's germline CDR1 is MGHDK and CDR2 SYGVNS. V was shortened by 7 bases and J by 13 bases, with 20 bases between the two germline ends. DNA of the CDR3: TGTGCCAGCAAGGGGGGGGCCGGTTTTGCGCCCCTCCACTTT. Translation gives CASKGGAGFAPLHF.

This chain links TRBV9 with TRBJ1-2; the D gene is possibly TRBD1 (6 bases). Germline V gives CDR1 SGDLS, CDR2 YYNGEE. Trimming took 0 bases from V and 7 from J, leaving 10 bases between them. CDR3 length: 13 amino acids. The CDR3 loop is CASSVEQGSGYTF. The CDR3 DNA reads as TGTGCCAGCAGCGTAGAACAGGGAAGTGGCTACACCTTC.

The V call is TRBV6-4, the J call TRBJ1-2, with 11 bases aligning to TRBD1. V shed 4 bases, J shed 4 bases, and the junction held 8 bases outside the gene matches. The germline gives CDR1 MRHNA, CDR2 SNTAGT. The CDR3 has 16 residues. The CDR3 DNA sequence: TGTGCCAGCAGTGTCGGGACAGGGGGTGAGGGCTATGGCTACACCTTC. It codes for CASSVGTGGEGYGYTF.

This sequence joins TRBV27 and TRBJ1-1, with D perhaps matching TRBD1 (5 bases). Germline V gives CDR1 MNHEY, CDR2 SMNVEV (reference sequence). There are 15 residues in the CDR3. The ends were cut back, 8 bases at V and 1 base at J, with 17 bases in the middle. For the CDR3, the DNA is TGTGCCAGCTCCCTCGGAGGGGCCGCGAACACTGAAGCTTTCTTT. It codes for CASSLGGAANTEAFF.